These 26 T cell receptor beta chains were all obtained from the same sample, sequenced in a study of human thymus T cells. Libraries were prepared by immunoSEQ multiplex PCR; TCRdb keeps only in-frame clonotypes and omits some of them. The sample carries about 130,000 clones, just under 95% recorded once. Thymus was obtained from resections taken during corrective heart surgery. The specimen was thymus tissue. These receptors were collected from a boy under three years old with a congenital heart defect but otherwise immunologically healthy.

This chain links TRBV9 with TRBJ2-2; no reliable D call. Trimming stripped 4 bases from V and 2 bases from J, with 0 bases between. The length of the CDR3 is 11 residues. Looked up from germline, CDR1 is SGDLS and CDR2 is YYNGEE. The CDR3 sequence: CASSNTGELFF. The CDR3 DNA sequence: TGTGCCAGCAGCAACACCGGGGAGCTGTTTTTT.

V gene TRBV9 combines with J gene TRBJ1-6; D call uncertain. V was shortened by 1 base and J by 0 bases, with 11 bases between the two germline ends. There are 17 residues in the CDR3. Germline V gene lookup returns CDR1 SGDLS and CDR2 YYNGEE. CDR3 DNA: TGTGCCAGCAGCGTAAGACAAGTTTTCTCCTATAATTCACCCCTCCACTTT. It translates to CASSVRQVFSYNSPLHF.

The J gene is TRBJ2-5, the V gene TRBV5-4; 11 bases align to TRBD1. The CDR3 sequence is 15 residues long. The ends lost 4 bases at V and 1 base at J; junction bases unmatched: 3. Germline V CDR1 and CDR2: SGHNT, YYREEE (reference sequence). CDR3: CASSGQGARQETQYF. The CDR3, as DNA: TGTGCCAGCAGCGGACAGGGGGCCCGCCAAGAGACCCAGTACTTC. Full variable domain (rest looked up from reference TRBV5-4 and TRBJ2-5): ETGVTQSPTHLIKTRGQQVTLRCSSQSGHNTVSWYQQALGQGPQFIFQYYREEENGRGNFPPRFSGLQFPNYSSELNVNALELDDSALYLCASSGQGARQETQYFGPGTRLLVL.

The chain recombines TRBV28 with TRBJ2-5; D possibly corresponds to TRBD2 (6 bases). This CDR3 region has 16 residues. From germline, CDR1 is MDHEN and CDR2 SYDVKM. Trimming took off 6 bases at V and 2 bases at J, with 19 bases between the two ends. CDR3 sequence reads: CASRKADTGSQETQYF. CDR3 bases: TGTGCCAGCAGGAAGGCCGACACCGGGAGTCAAGAGACCCAGTACTTC.

V usage is TRBV19 and J usage is TRBJ2-4; TRBD1 matches at 12 bases. The CDR3 spans 15 residues. J was trimmed by 9 bases and V by 6 bases; bases with no gene match: 9. The germline CDR1 and CDR2 sequences are LNHDA and SQIVND (reference sequence). DNA of the CDR3: TGTGCCAGTAGCGGGGACAGGGGGCTAGGATGCATTCAGTACTTC. This translates into CASSGDRGLGCIQYF.

This chain uses TRBV21-1 with TRBJ2-1; the table's TRBD2 call for D was not verified on the DNA. TRBV21-1 is reported as a pseudogene. The CDR3 contains 15 residues. In DNA, the CDR3 is TGTGCCAGCAGCCAAGCAGAGCGGGGGGACAATGAGCAGTTCTTC. It yields the protein CASSQAERGDNEQFF.

CDR3 protein: CASSPHRHRGGTFHEQFF. CDR3 in DNA: TGTGCCAGCAGCCCGCACCGTCATCGGGGGGGGACTTTCCATGAGCAGTTCTTC. J is TRBJ2-1 and V is TRBV11-2, with 8 positions matching TRBD2. Per the germline V gene, CDR1 is SGHAT and CDR2 is FQNNGV. Losses at the gene ends were 5 bases for V and 8 bases for J; bases not matched to a gene: 20. CDR3 size: 18 residues.

The chain joins TRBV28 to TRBJ2-1; TRBD2 matches at 11 bases. The CDR3 is 15 amino acids. Germline V CDR1 and CDR2: MDHEN, SYDVKM. The trim removed 7 bases at V and 4 bases at J, leaving 6 bases unmatched. CDR3 bases: TGTGCCAGCACGGGACTAGCGGACCCATACAATGAGCAGTTCTTC. Protein sequence: CASTGLADPYNEQFF.

The chain has TRBV6-5 and TRBJ1-2, with 8 positions matching TRBD1. The CDR3 extends over 16 amino acids. Germline-derived CDR1 and CDR2 are MNHEY and SVGAGI. The V gene end was trimmed by 0 bases and the J gene end by 4 bases; junction bases not matched to a gene: 7. The CDR3 DNA reads TGTGCCAGCAGTTACTCGAGCCAGGGGGCCAGCTATGGCTACACCTTC. It specifies CASSYSSQGASYGYTF.

This clone has a single count. The chain carries TRBV29-1 and TRBJ1-1; 7 bases fit TRBD1. The CDR3 covers 12 residues. The junction had 10 bases not matched to a gene; V was cut back by 7 bases and J by 8 bases. Germline lookup yields CDR1 SQVTM and CDR2 ANQGSEA. The chain's CDR3 is CSADRVPGEAFF. CDR3 nucleotide sequence: TGCAGCGCTGACAGGGTACCGGGGGAAGCTTTCTTT. The variable domain in full, completed from reference TRBV29-1 and TRBJ1-1, reads SAVISQKPSRDICQRGTSLTIQCQVDSQVTMMFWYRQQPGQSLTLIATANQGSEATYESGFVIDKFPISRPNLTFSTLTVSNMSPEDSSIYLCSADRVPGEAFFGQGTRLTVV.

V usage is TRBV7-2 and J usage is TRBJ2-3, with TRBD1 identical over 7 bases. The CDR3 runs to 16 residues. V lost 5 bases and J lost 0; bases outside the gene matches: 8. Germline assignment: CDR1 SGHTA and CDR2 FQGNSA. Here the CDR3 DNA reads TGTGCCAGCAGCCCAGGGGGTAGAAGAAGCACAGATACGCAGTATTTT. The encoded protein is CASSPGGRRSTDTQYF.

The table lists this clone with a count of one. The chain is built from TRBV11-3 and TRBJ1-6; D is uncertain. Germline CDR1 and CDR2: SGHNT and YENEEA. Trimming pared 2 bases from V and 5 bases from J, leaving 19 bases between. The CDR3 length is 18 residues. The chain's CDR3 is CASSLKTPVFGDNSPLHF. The CDR3 DNA reads TGTGCCAGCAGCTTAAAGACCCCCGTATTCGGGGATAATTCACCCCTCCACTTT.

This chain links TRBV4-3 with TRBJ2-1; 9 bases match TRBD2. Germline CDR1 LGHNA, CDR2 YSLEER. After removal of 4 bases from V and 4 bases from J, the junction contained 8 bases not matched to a gene. The CDR3 has 16 amino acids. Here the CDR3 DNA reads TGCGCCAGCAGCCGGACCCTAGCGGGAAGATACAATGAGCAGTTCTTC. Its protein is CASSRTLAGRYNEQFF.

The rearrangement joins TRBV11-3 to TRBJ2-2; 8 bases line up with TRBD2. Unmatched junction bases numbered 6, after V lost 4 bases and J lost 2 bases. The CDR3 runs to 16 residues. CDR1 and CDR2 from the germline V gene are SGHNT and YENEEA. This chain's CDR3 is CASSWLAGQNTGELFF. For the CDR3, the DNA is TGTGCCAGCAGCTGGTTAGCGGGGCAAAACACCGGGGAGCTGTTTTTT. The variable domain in full, with the rest retrieved from reference TRBV11-3 and TRBJ2-2, is EAGVVQSPRYKIIEKKQPVAFWCNPISGHNTLYWYLQNLGQGPELLIRYENEEAVDDSQLPKDRFSAERLKGVDSTLKIQPAELGDSAVYLCASSWLAGQNTGELFFGEGSRLTVL.

V is TRBV9 and J is TRBJ1-5; D is perhaps TRBD1 (5 bases). Trimming pared 0 bases from V and 7 bases from J, leaving 11 bases between. Germline loops: CDR1 SGDLS, CDR2 YYNGEE. CDR3 length: 14 residues. Written as DNA, the CDR3 is TGTGCCAGCAGCGTAGGAAGGGAGGGGCAGCCCCAGCATTTT. Amino acid sequence: CASSVGREGQPQHF. Full variable domain (rest looked up from reference TRBV9 and TRBJ1-5): DSGVTQTPKHLITATGQRVTLRCSPRSGDLSVYWYQQSLDQGLQFLIQYYNGEERAKGNILERFSAQQFPDLHSELNLSSLELGDSALYFCASSVGREGQPQHFGDGTRLSIL.

This chain uses TRBV7-2 with TRBJ2-5, with no clear D. CDR1 is SGHTA, CDR2 FQGNSA, per germline. The CDR3 length is 15 residues. V shed 5 bases and J shed 0 bases, with 13 bases lying between them. This chain's CDR3 is CASSPVLANQETQYF. CDR3 coding DNA: TGTGCCAGCAGCCCGGTCCTGGCAAACCAAGAGACCCAGTACTTC.

The chain recombines TRBV7-9 with TRBJ2-5; 9 positions match TRBD2. CDR1 and CDR2 from the germline V gene are SEHNR and FQNEAQ (reference sequence). Trimming took 1 base from V and 5 from J; bases not matched to a gene: 5. This CDR3 region has 15 residues. The chain's CDR3 is CASSLVAGAGETQYF. The CDR3 bases are TGTGCCAGCAGCTTAGTAGCGGGGGCGGGGGAGACCCAGTACTTC.

This rearrangement joins TRBV19 to TRBJ2-7; perhaps D is TRBD1 or TRBD2 (5 bases each). From germline, CDR1 is LNHDA and CDR2 SQIVND (reference sequence). Trimming shortened V by 7 bases and J by 2 bases, and 12 bases separated the two germline ends. The CDR3 is made up of 13 amino acids. CDR3 residues: CASNPGPPYEQYF. In DNA form, the CDR3 reads TGTGCCAGTAATCCGGGGCCCCCCTACGAGCAGTACTTC.

The chain uses TRBV2 and TRBJ2-1; 8 nucleotides match TRBD2. CDR1 is SNHLY, CDR2 FYNNEI, per germline. The CDR3 extends over 13 amino acids. The junction had 5 bases not matched to a gene; V was cut back by 6 bases and J by 7 bases. The CDR3 DNA reads TGTGCCAGCAGCGGGGGGGCCCGGAATGAGCAGTTCTTC. It translates to CASSGGARNEQFF.

The chain combines TRBV11-2 with TRBJ2-1; possible D gene TRBD1, 5 bases. V lost 0 bases, J lost 6 bases, and 9 bases lay in between. The CDR3 is 14 amino acids. Germline CDR1 is SGHAT and CDR2 is FQNNGV. The CDR3 reads CASSLEYRGNEQFF. CDR3 nucleotide sequence: TGTGCCAGCAGCTTAGAATATAGGGGCAATGAGCAGTTCTTC.

V is TRBV7-2 and J is TRBJ1-1; 7 positions match TRBD1. The CDR3 runs 16 residues. CDR1 SGHTA and CDR2 FQGNSA come from the germline V gene. V was clipped by 5 bases and J by 2 bases; unmatched bases: 11. The CDR3 DNA sequence: TGTGCCAGCAGCGTTACAGGGGTGGCGTCTAACACTGAAGCTTTCTTT. Encoded protein: CASSVTGVASNTEAFF.

The gene calls are TRBV5-6 and TRBJ2-3, with D unresolved. The germline V gene has CDR1 SGHDT and CDR2 YYEEEE. Trimming took 2 bases from V and 2 from J, leaving 15 bases between them. This CDR3 comprises 16 residues. The CDR3: CASSLVIPRTTDTQYF. CDR3 sequence (DNA): TGTGCCAGCAGCTTAGTAATCCCCCGAACCACAGATACGCAGTATTTT.

This clone was counted once. The chain couples TRBV6-1 to TRBJ2-5; D unclear. The germline gives CDR1 MNHNS, CDR2 SASEGT. V dropped 6 bases and J dropped 8 bases, with 10 bases sitting between them. The CDR3 sequence is 11 residues long. DNA for the CDR3: TGTGCCAGCAGATTCAGAAACACCCAGTACTTC. This encodes CASRFRNTQYF.

The chain couples TRBV6-1 to TRBJ2-7; perhaps D is TRBD1 or TRBD2 (6 bases each). Germline CDR1 and CDR2: MNHNS and SASEGT. This CDR3 contains 15 residues. V lost 4 bases, J lost 3 bases, and 16 bases lay in between. Written as DNA, the CDR3 is TGTGCCAGCAGTGGGGGGGCTAGCAGCCACTACGAGCAGTACTTC. Translated, it gives CASSGGASSHYEQYF.

J is TRBJ1-1 and V is TRBV7-9; D ambiguous. The CDR3 totals 12 residues. The V gene lost 5 bases and the J gene lost 4 bases, with 8 bases spanning the gap. Germline lookup yields CDR1 SEHNR and CDR2 FQNEAQ (reference sequence). CDR3 amino acids: CASSLRGTEAFF. DNA of the CDR3: TGTGCCAGCAGCCTCCGGGGCACTGAAGCTTTCTTT.

The gene calls are TRBV15 and TRBJ2-5, with 16 bases lining up with TRBD2. The length of the CDR3 is 17 residues. V shed 3 bases and J 5 bases; nucleotides not matched to a gene: 6. Germline loops: CDR1 LNHNV, CDR2 YYDKDF (reference sequence). The CDR3 DNA reads TGTGCCACCAGCAGCGGGACTAGCGGGGGGGCCAGGGAGACCCAGTACTTC. The encoded protein is CATSSGTSGGARETQYF. The entire variable domain, with the rest obtained from reference TRBV15 and TRBJ2-5, is as follows: DAMVIQNPRYQVTQFGKPVTLSCSQTLNHNVMYWYQQKSSQAPKLLFHYYDKDFNNEADTPDNFQSRRPNTSFCFLDIRSPGLGDTAMYLCATSSGTSGGARETQYFGPGTRLLVL.